A selection of T cell receptor beta chains follows, all from one sample in a study of T cell responses to AZD1222 COVID-19 vaccine. Profiling relied on immunoSEQ multiplex PCR, and the TCRdb table lists in-frame clones only, not all of them. Altogether tens of thousands of clones are present, roughly 84% being singletons, with the ten largest covering 15% to 20%. Sequencing used peripheral blood, obtained on day 0 of AZD1222 vaccination. The origin of the receptors is an adult in good health. The CDR3 runs from the conserved cysteine through the conserved F or W. Fields, in order: J gene, D gene, V gene, clone size, CDR3 protein, CDR3 DNA. The D gene is left open where the match is weak. Size values are once, few and many counts, or a class for expanded clones, and some rows have none.

TRBJ1-2,NA,TRBV2,NA,CASSLQGHGYTF,TGTGCCAGCAGCCTACAGGGTCACGGCTACACCTTC
TRBJ2-5,TRBD2,TRBV9,NA,CASSLSGGGFGTQYF,TGTGCCAGCAGTCTTAGCGGGGGAGGATTTGGGACCCAGTACTTC
TRBJ1-5,NA,TRBV19,NA,CASSIEGTGDNQPQHF,TGTGCCAGTAGTATAGAAGGAACAGGAGACAATCAGCCCCAGCATTTT
TRBJ1-2,TRBD1,TRBV6-5,NA,CASSYSRTGASYGYTF,TGTGCCAGCAGTTACTCCCGGACAGGGGCCAGCTATGGCTACACCTTC
TRBJ2-3,TRBD1,TRBV5-1,once,CASRLDRATDTQYF,TGCGCCAGCAGGTTAGACAGGGCCACAGATACGCAGTATTTT
TRBJ1-4,TRBD1,TRBV28,NA,CASSDDRGDEKLFF,TGTGCCAGCAGTGACGACAGGGGAGATGAAAAACTGTTTTTT
TRBJ2-5,NA,TRBV12-3/TRBV12-4,NA,CASSPSQETQYF,TGTGCCAGCAGTCCATCTCAAGAGACCCAGTACTTC
TRBJ2-1,TRBD1,TRBV2,NA,CASTDRVSGNEQFF,TGTGCCAGCACGGACAGGGTGTCGGGAAATGAGCAGTTCTTC
TRBJ1-2,TRBD1,TRBV3-1/TRBV3-2,NA,CASSQGTGISAAF,TGTGCCAGCAGCCAAGGGACAGGGATCAGCGCGGCCTTC
TRBJ1-1,TRBD1,TRBV5-5,NA,CASSLWARGFSTEAFF,TGTGCCAGCAGCTTGTGGGCCAGGGGGTTCTCCACTGAAGCTTTCTTT
TRBJ2-7,TRBD2,TRBV2,NA,CASRPGLAGFEQYF,TGTGCCAGCAGGCCGGGACTAGCGGGGTTCGAGCAGTACTTC
TRBJ1-2,NA,TRBV10-3,NA,CAISARSRDRGYTF,TGTGCCATCAGTGCCCGTAGTAGGGACCGGGGCTACACCTTC
TRBJ2-5,NA,TRBV7-8,NA,CASSSSMARETQYF,TGTGCCAGCAGCTCATCCATGGCTCGGGAGACCCAGTACTTC
TRBJ2-1,NA,TRBV7-9,NA,CASSSRQDNEQFF,TGTGCCAGCAGCTCAAGACAGGACAATGAGCAGTTCTTC